These 27 T cell receptor beta chains were all obtained from the same sample, sequenced in a study of shared clonotypes between healthy human individuals. Sequencing was performed with immunoSEQ multiplex PCR; in TCRdb, only in-frame clones are kept and a portion is missing. The sample carries around 2,000,000 clones, over 85% recorded once. Sample: naive CD4+ T cells sorted from blood. Subset described: CD45RA+ positively selected. These receptors originate from a man younger than 35 in good health.

The V call is TRBV7-6, the J call TRBJ2-3; 11 nucleotides align to TRBD2. Germline loops: CDR1 SGHVS, CDR2 FNYEAQ. The J segment lost 6 bases and the V segment lost 5 bases, leaving 10 bases of the junction unmatched. This CDR3 has 16 amino acids. CDR3 sequence: CASSPQLAGVGDTQYF. CDR3 bases: TGTGCCAGCAGCCCACAACTAGCGGGAGTGGGGGATACGCAGTATTTT.

The rearrangement links TRBV7-2 to TRBJ2-7; TRBD2 agrees at 8 bases. The CDR3 has 15 amino acids. Germline V gene data show CDR1 as SGHTA and CDR2 as FQGNSA. Trimming removed 4 bases from V and 7 bases from J; junction bases left unmatched: 12. The DNA for the CDR3 is TGTGCCAGCAGCTCGGGACTAAGCGGGAGAGATGAGCAGTACTTC. Its protein product is CASSSGLSGRDEQYF.

The chain joins TRBV30 to TRBJ1-2, with D perhaps TRBD1 (6 bases). The CDR3 covers 12 residues. Looked up from germline, CDR1 is GTSNPN and CDR2 is SVGIG (reference sequence). The V end lost 4 bases, the J end lost 3 bases, and 9 bases lay between the germline ends. The CDR3 DNA sequence: TGTGCCTGGAATTCAGGGGACTATGGCTACACCTTC. This encodes CAWNSGDYGYTF.

The CDR3 sequence: CASSEQGVQYGYTF. The CDR3 nucleotides are TGCGCCAGCAGCGAGCAGGGGGTCCAATATGGCTACACCTTC. The chain is built from TRBV5-1 and TRBJ1-2, with 7 bases identical to TRBD1. Germline CDR1 reads SGHRS; CDR2 reads YFSETQ. This CDR3 spans 14 amino acids. The V segment lost 4 bases and the J segment 5 bases; nucleotides outside the gene matches: 8.

This chain uses TRBV28 with TRBJ2-3; tentative D call: TRBD1 (6 bases). Germline V gene data show CDR1 as MDHEN and CDR2 as SYDVKM. Trimming pared 5 bases from V and 9 bases from J, leaving 12 bases between. The CDR3 totals 12 residues. This CDR3 is CASSQIQGTQYF. CDR3 in DNA: TGTGCCAGCAGTCAAATACAGGGAACGCAGTATTTT. Variable domain in full (rest from reference TRBV28 and TRBJ2-3): DVKVTQSSRYLVKRTGEKVFLECVQDMDHENMFWYRQDPGLGLRLIYFSYDVKMKEKGDIPEGYSVSREKKERFSLILESASTNQTSMYLCASSQIQGTQYFGPGTRLTVL.

The chain uses TRBV10-3 and TRBJ1-1, with 10 bases that match TRBD1. Germline V gene data show CDR1 as ENHRY and CDR2 as SYGVKD. Losses at the gene ends were 10 bases for V and 5 bases for J; bases not matched to a gene: 7. The CDR3 has 13 amino acids. CDR3 nucleotide sequence: TGTGCCACAGCTAGACAGGGGGCGACTGAAGCTTTCTTT. Protein sequence: CATARQGATEAFF.

This sequence joins TRBV5-1 and TRBJ2-7; a possible D gene is TRBD2 (6 bases). Germline-derived CDR1 and CDR2 are SGHRS and YFSETQ. V was cut by 3 bases and J by 6 bases, with 19 bases left in between. The CDR3 has 15 residues. The DNA of the CDR3 is TGCGCCAGCAGCTCAGCCTCCGGGACTTTACTCGAGCAGTACTTC. Its protein product is CASSSASGTLLEQYF.

V gene TRBV9 combines with J gene TRBJ2-5, with a tentative D call TRBD1 (5 bases). This CDR3 spans 14 amino acids. Looked up from germline, CDR1 is SGDLS and CDR2 is YYNGEE. V gave up 5 bases and J gave up 1 base, with 12 bases separating them. The CDR3 region is CASRNHRSQETQYF. Here the CDR3 DNA reads TGTGCCAGCAGAAACCACAGGAGCCAAGAGACCCAGTACTTC.

This chain joins TRBV27 and TRBJ2-1; no clear D gene. The germline V gene has CDR1 MNHEY and CDR2 SMNVEV (reference sequence). The CDR3 length is 14 residues. Trimming shortened V by 6 bases and J by 2 bases, and 11 bases separated the two germline ends. The CDR3: CASSLDAAYNEQFF. CDR3 bases: TGTGCCAGCAGCTTAGACGCGGCCTACAATGAGCAGTTCTTC.

In its sample, this clone was seen once. The same CDR3 is also encoded by other DNA sequences in this sample. The CDR3 spells CASSESGRGTGELFF. In DNA form, the CDR3 reads TGCGCCAGCAGTGAGTCGGGCAGGGGCACCGGGGAGCTGTTTTTT. The chain employs TRBV10-1 and TRBJ2-2, with D possibly being TRBD1 (6 bases). CDR3 length: 15 residues. Germline V gives CDR1 WNHNN, CDR2 SYGVQD (reference sequence). Trimming cost V 0 bases and J 4 bases, with 9 bases left between them.

The chain combines TRBV19 with TRBJ1-5; D is undetermined. V lost 5 bases to trimming and J lost 5 bases, with 13 bases between them. Per the germline V gene, CDR1 is LNHDA and CDR2 is SQIVND (reference sequence). The CDR3 contains 14 residues. The CDR3 is CASSASGPYQPQHF. The CDR3 DNA reads TGTGCCAGTAGTGCCTCCGGACCGTATCAGCCCCAGCATTTT.

The chain uses TRBV15 and TRBJ1-4, with a possible D match to TRBD1 (5 bases). V dropped 0 bases and J dropped 5 bases, with 13 bases sitting between them. This CDR3 spans 16 amino acids. Germline V CDR1 and CDR2: LNHNV, YYDKDF (reference sequence). The CDR3 loop reads CATSRDGGRGNEKLFF. The CDR3 coding sequence is TGTGCCACCAGCAGAGACGGCGGGCGGGGGAATGAAAAACTGTTTTTT.

This clone appeared once. The V call is TRBV19, the J call TRBJ2-7, with D maybe TRBD1 (5 bases). CDR1 LNHDA and CDR2 SQIVND come from the germline V gene (reference sequence). This CDR3 has 13 residues. V lost 3 bases and J lost 5, with 11 bases in between. CDR3 sequence (DNA): TGTGCCAGTAGTATTACACAGGTCCACGAGCAGTACTTC. Encoded protein: CASSITQVHEQYF.

The genes are TRBV28 and TRBJ2-4, with unresolved D. Between the trimmed V and J ends, which lost 4 bases and 16 bases, there was a span of 20 bases. The CDR3 runs to 13 residues. Germline-derived CDR1 and CDR2 are MDHEN and SYDVKM. CDR3 loop: CASSSPPIGPTYF. DNA of the CDR3: TGTGCCAGCAGTTCCCCCCCTATTGGCCCAACATACTTC.

This rearrangement joins TRBV15 to TRBJ1-4; D unresolved. Trimming took off 5 bases at V and 8 bases at J, with 21 bases between the two ends. There are 16 residues in the CDR3. Germline CDR1 and CDR2: LNHNV and YYDKDF (reference sequence). The CDR3 nucleotides are TGTGCCACCAGCGACCCAAGGGCGGAGGAACCGGAAAAACTGTTTTTT. It codes for CATSDPRAEEPEKLFF.

The genes are TRBV18 and TRBJ2-1; no firm D call. The germline V gene encodes CDR1 KGHSH and CDR2 LQKENI. The CDR3 is made up of 13 amino acids. V shed 3 bases and J shed 9 bases, with 12 bases lying between them. CDR3 protein: CASSPPAGREQFF. The CDR3 DNA sequence: TGTGCCAGCTCACCCCCCGCCGGGCGTGAGCAGTTCTTC.

The rearrangement links TRBV2 to TRBJ2-5; D might be TRBD1 (6 bases). Trimming removed 5 bases from V and 1 base from J, with 14 bases in between. The CDR3 length is 15 residues. CDR1 SNHLY and CDR2 FYNNEI come from the germline V gene. CDR3 loop: CASSTQTGSQETQYF. The CDR3 DNA follows: TGTGCCAGCAGTACCCAGACAGGATCCCAAGAGACCCAGTACTTC.

The rearrangement links TRBV29-1 to TRBJ1-1; the match to TRBD1 covers 10 bases. There are 10 residues in the CDR3. The V and J ends lost 6 bases and 10 bases, in that order; junction bases with no gene match: 2. Germline values: CDR1 SQVTM, CDR2 ANQGSEA. The CDR3 is CSVRTGGAFF. The CDR3 nucleotides are TGCAGCGTCAGGACAGGGGGAGCTTTCTTT.

The rearrangement uses TRBV10-2 and TRBJ2-3, with 8 bases lining up with TRBD1. V shed 3 bases, J shed 3 bases, and the junction held 5 bases outside the gene matches. The CDR3 sequence is 15 residues long. CDR1 is WSHSY, CDR2 SAAADI, per germline. The CDR3 nucleotides are TGCGCCAGCAGTGACCGACAGGGGAGGACAGATACGCAGTATTTT. It translates to CASSDRQGRTDTQYF.

The rearrangement links TRBV11-2 to TRBJ1-2; 10 bases line up with TRBD1. The germline V gene has CDR1 SGHAT and CDR2 FQNNGV. V gave up 5 bases and J gave up 7 bases; unmatched junction bases: 4. There are 13 residues in the CDR3. This CDR3 is CASSPGTGVGYTF. CDR3 nucleotides: TGTGCCAGCAGCCCTGGGACAGGGGTTGGCTACACCTTC.

The rearrangement links TRBV7-2 to TRBJ2-3; D call uncertain. V lost 4 bases and J lost 6, with 8 bases in between. Germline V gives CDR1 SGHTA, CDR2 FQGNSA. The CDR3 consists of 12 residues. The CDR3 DNA sequence: TGTGCCAGCAGCTCCGACTGGGATACGCAGTATTTT. Residues: CASSSDWDTQYF.

The V gene is TRBV5-4, the J gene TRBJ2-1; a weak D match, TRBD1 (6 bases). CDR1 is SGHNT, CDR2 YYREEE, per germline (reference sequence). This CDR3 region has 13 residues. V dropped 4 bases and J dropped 8 bases, with 13 bases sitting between them. The CDR3 sequence is CASSDIQGYEQFF. The CDR3 DNA reads TGTGCCAGCAGCGATATACAGGGTTATGAGCAGTTCTTC.

V gene TRBV9 combines with J gene TRBJ1-3; D call uncertain. V lost 1 base and J lost 0, with 5 bases in between. The CDR3 loop spans 14 amino acids. The germline V gene encodes CDR1 SGDLS and CDR2 YYNGEE. The CDR3 loop is CASSVQTSGNTIYF. As DNA, the CDR3 is TGTGCCAGCAGCGTACAAACCTCTGGAAACACCATATATTTT.

The chain combines TRBV6-6 with TRBJ2-7; D perhaps matches TRBD1 (6 bases). Germline CDR1 reads MNHNY; CDR2 reads SVGAGI (reference sequence). The V end lost 0 bases, the J end lost 2 bases, and 8 bases lay between the germline ends. The length of the CDR3 is 14 residues. CDR3 sequence: CASSYSRTAYEQYF. The CDR3 DNA is TGTGCCAGCAGTTACTCGAGGACAGCCTACGAGCAGTACTTC.

This chain joins TRBV5-8 and TRBJ2-7; D unclear. The ends were cut back, 2 bases at V and 0 bases at J, with 9 bases in the middle. Germline CDR1 and CDR2: SGHTS and YDEGEE. The length of the CDR3 is 14 residues. DNA of the CDR3: TGTGCCAGCAGCTTCACGGTGAGCTCCTACGAGCAGTACTTC. It encodes CASSFTVSSYEQYF.

The J gene is TRBJ1-2, the V gene TRBV7-2; D call uncertain. The CDR3 totals 13 residues. CDR1 and CDR2 from the germline V gene are SGHTA and FQGNSA. Trimming removed 5 bases from V and 8 bases from J, with 15 bases in between. DNA of the CDR3: TGTGCCAGCAGCCCCACGGGGAGGTGGGGCTACACCTTC. The encoded protein is CASSPTGRWGYTF.

For this clone: Other DNA sequences in this sample translate to the same CDR3. The chain links TRBV2 to TRBJ2-7; D is undetermined. Germline CDR1 SNHLY, CDR2 FYNNEI. V was trimmed by 1 base and J by 4 bases, leaving 5 bases between them. The CDR3 extends over 12 amino acids. The CDR3 sequence is CASSEEAYEQYF. The CDR3 nucleotides read TGTGCCAGCAGTGAAGAGGCGTACGAGCAGTACTTC.